The rows below give T cell receptor beta chains drawn from one sample of a study of T cell changes during pregnancy in multiple sclerosis. Using immunoSEQ multiplex PCR, the repertoire was profiled, and TCRdb retains in-frame clones only, with some absent. The sample lists 20,000 to 25,000 clones, over 75% seen once, with around 7.6% in the top ten. This specimen was CD8+ T cells from peripheral blood mononuclear cells, taken before pregnancy. These receptors were taken from a female donor with multiple sclerosis, enrolled in a pregnancy study. Each CDR3 is given with its conserved first and last residue. A D gene is named only where the DNA matches it firmly. The size field is filled for only some rows; it gives once, few, many or a size class.

DNA,CDR3,J,V,size,D
TGTGCCAGCAGTCCGACAGGATACTACGAGCAGTACTTC,CASSPTGYYEQYF,TRBJ2-7,TRBV27,-,-
TGTGCCAGCAGCGCGGGACTAGCGGGAACCTACGAGCAGTACTTC,CASSAGLAGTYEQYF,TRBJ2-7,TRBV7-6,few,TRBD2
TGTGCCAGCAGTGATTTTCTTTCTACCGGGGGTTACGAGCAGTACTTC,CASSDFLSTGGYEQYF,TRBJ2-7,TRBV25-1,-,-
TGTGCCAGCAGCTCCGGCGACTTGCGGGGTTATGGCTACACCTTC,CASSSGDLRGYGYTF,TRBJ1-2,TRBV5-4,-,-
TGTGCCAGCAGCCCCCGGACAGGGAAGAGCGAAAAACTGTTTTTT,CASSPRTGKSEKLFF,TRBJ1-4,TRBV7-2,-,TRBD1
TGTGCCAGCAGCATTGAGCGGGAGGGACTTGACGAGCAGTACTTC,CASSIEREGLDEQYF,TRBJ2-7,TRBV7-9,-,TRBD2
TGTGCCAGCAGTCAAACCCCCGGATGGGCGGGGCCCCAAGAGACCCAGTACTTC,CASSQTPGWAGPQETQYF,TRBJ2-5,TRBV28,few,-
TGTGCCAGCAGCCAAGAGAGAGGGAACTCCTACGAGCAGTACTTC,CASSQERGNSYEQYF,TRBJ2-7,TRBV4-2,-,-
TGTGCCAGCAGAGGGGGGGGAAATCGGGGCAATGAGCAGTTCTTC,CASRGGGNRGNEQFF,TRBJ2-1,TRBV27,-,-
TGTGCCAGCAGCGCGGGACTAGCGGGAGTCAATGAGCAGTTCTTC,CASSAGLAGVNEQFF,TRBJ2-1,TRBV9,once,TRBD2
TGTGCCAGCAGCCAAGAAGGACTCCCAAACAATGAGCAGTTCTTC,CASSQEGLPNNEQFF,TRBJ2-1,TRBV4-2,-,-
TGTGCCAGCGACTTGATCACAGATACGCAGTATTTT,CASDLITDTQYF,TRBJ2-3,TRBV7-2,-,-
TGCGCCAGCAGCCAAGGAGGAGGGCTGGGCTATGGCTACACCTTC,CASSQGGGLGYGYTF,TRBJ1-2,TRBV4-1,-,-
TGTGCCAGCAGCGTGGGCAGTGTGAACACTGAAGCTTTCTTT,CASSVGSVNTEAFF,TRBJ1-1,TRBV9,-,-
TGTGCCAGCAGCCCCGGGGAGCAAGAGACCCAGTACTTC,CASSPGEQETQYF,TRBJ2-5,TRBV7-6,-,-
TGTGCCAGCAGTGACTCGCCGGGCGGGGAGACCCAGTACTTC,CASSDSPGGETQYF,TRBJ2-5,TRBV6-4,-,-